In its sample, the clone carrying this T cell receptor beta chain was seen many times. This specimen comes from a study of T-cell reconstitution after alpha-beta-depleted transplantation in children. The V gene's germline CDR1 is SGHDN and CDR2 FVKESK. J was trimmed by 3 bases and V by 1 base; bases with no gene match: 6. The CDR3 is made up of 16 amino acids. Unique molecular identifiers tagged the TCRbeta library. TCRdb re-called the PCR reads with MiXCR, one entry per CDR3 protein. The sample records under 20,000 distinct CDR3 sequences, under 15% being singletons. The sample here was PBMCs, mostly from graft donor cells, taken 60 days after TCRalphabeta/CD19-depleted stem cell transplant. The receptor was isolated from a female patient aged 2-9 years who had a stem cell transplant for congenital amegakaryocytic thrombocytopenia, so the T cells may come from the graft donor. The chain employs TRBV14 and TRBJ2-1; 7 nucleotides align to TRBD2. CDR3 in DNA: TGTGCCAGCAGCCAAGGGGAACTAGCGCTCTACAATGAGCAGTTCTTC. This translates into CASSQGELALYNEQFF.